This T cell receptor (beta chain) is drawn from a study of identical twins. cDNA molecules carried unique molecular identifiers, and template switching added a universal primer site. One entry per CDR3 protein results from TCRdb running MiXCR on the 5' RACE reads. The table includes more than 650,000 distinct CDR3 sequences, less than 7% detected once. Study-level findings and limits: Conclusions were drawn cross-sectionally by statistical analysis, without following the same donors. The presence of invariant MAIT and iNKT cells could partly confound analyses of zero-insertion sequences.

Germline V lookup: CDR1 SGHVS, CDR2 FQNEAQ. V lost 2 bases and J 0 bases, leaving 8 bases between the germline ends. This CDR3 has 15 amino acids. This clonotype came up a few times. The target antigen is unknown. The rearrangement uses TRBV7-8 and TRBJ2-4, with D uncertain. Material: naive T cells sorted from blood. This TCR was recovered from a man aged 18-30 years in good health. The DNA for the CDR3 is TGTGCCAGCAGCTTAAGCAGGCTAGCCAAAAACATTCAGTACTTC. Protein sequence: CASSLSRLAKNIQYF.